These 15 T cell receptor beta chains originate from one sample sequenced in a study of T cells in women clearing cervical HPV infection. Measured with immunoSEQ multiplex PCR; TCRdb has only the in-frame clones, and not every one. This sample's table has about 40,000 clones. The sample was blood buffy coat. These receptors were obtained from a woman aged 18 to 69 with a cervical HPV16 infection that either progressed to CIN3+ or cleared (not recorded which).

In the case of this clone: Sequencing ends 3 residues short of the CDR3 end; the germline J gene provides the rest. This rearrangement joins TRBV7-9 to TRBJ1-2; D is possibly TRBD1 (5 bases). The germline V gene has CDR1 SEHNR and CDR2 FQNEAQ (reference sequence). The CDR3 spans 15 residues. CDR3 loop: CASSPRTPIDNDYTF. The sequenced CDR3 bases are TGTGCCAGCAGCCCTAGGACACCTATAGACAATGAC.

Worth noting for this clone: The CDR3 end falls 3 residues outside the read, so it is completed with the germline J gene. The chain uses TRBV27 and TRBJ2-1; 9 bases map to TRBD2. The V and J ends lost 0 bases and 4 bases, in that order; junction bases with no gene match: 4. The germline gives CDR1 MNHEY, CDR2 SMNVEV (reference sequence). The length of the CDR3 is 16 residues. The CDR3 spells CASSLSLAGKYNEQFF. CDR3 DNA, as far as it was read: TGTGCCAGCAGTTTATCTCTAGCGGGAAAGTACAATGAG.

As concerns this clone: The CDR3 is cut off 3 residues early in the read; its end comes from the germline J gene. The chain joins TRBV30 to TRBJ2-6; 7 bases match TRBD2. J gave up 0 bases and V 2 bases, and 4 bases lay outside the gene matches. CDR1 GTSNPN and CDR2 SVGIG come from the germline V gene (reference sequence). CDR3 length equals 16 residues. CDR3 sequence: CAWSLGDYSGANVLTF. The part of the CDR3 DNA that was read is TGTGCCTGGAGTCTGGGGGACTACTCTGGGGCCAACGTC.

CDR3 region: CSAGDRVQPQYF. Partial CDR3 DNA: TGCAGTGCGGGGGACAGGGTTCAGCCG. The chain uses TRBV20-1 and TRBJ2-3; the match to TRBD1 covers 9 bases. The CDR3 end lies 3 residues beyond the end of the read and is filled in from the germline J gene. The CDR3 consists of 12 residues. Germline V lookup: CDR1 DFQATT, CDR2 SNEGSKA (reference sequence).

About this clone itself: With the read ending 3 residues before the CDR3 end, the germline J gene is used to fill in that end. The gene calls are TRBV7-6 and TRBJ1-5; 9 nucleotides agree with TRBD1. The V and J ends lost 5 bases and 5 bases, in that order; junction bases with no gene match: 4. Germline V gives CDR1 SGHVS, CDR2 FNYEAQ. The CDR3 contains 14 residues. The CDR3 is CASSTGQGYQPQHF. The sequenced CDR3 bases are TGTGCCAGCAGCACGGGACAGGGCTATCAGCCC.

About this clone itself: The missing CDR3 end, 3 residues past where the read stops, is filled in from the germline J gene. The J gene is TRBJ2-3, the V gene TRBV19, with D maybe TRBD2 (6 bases). Germline V lookup: CDR1 LNHDA, CDR2 SQIVND (reference sequence). This CDR3 region has 13 residues. The covered CDR3 bases are TGTGCCAGTAGCCTTTCTAGCGAAGAGACG. It translates to CASSLSSEET. The entire CDR3 protein is CASSLSSEETQYF.

Details on this clone: The CDR3 is cut off 3 residues early in the read; its end comes from the germline J gene. The J gene is TRBJ1-5, the V gene TRBV7-2, with 7 bases identical to TRBD1. Germline V lookup: CDR1 SGHTA, CDR2 FQGNSA. This CDR3 is 15 amino acids long. Trimming removed 1 base from V and 6 bases from J; junction bases left unmatched: 6. CDR3 loop: CASSLVVQGSQPQHF. The part of the CDR3 DNA that was read is TGTGCCAGCAGCTTAGTGGTACAGGGGTCTCAGCCC.

A word on this clone: Read coverage stops 3 residues before the CDR3 terminus; the germline J gene supplies the remainder. The chain links TRBV15 to TRBJ2-7, with TRBD1 matching 8 bases. V was clipped by 4 bases and J by 3 bases; unmatched bases: 2. CDR3 size: 13 residues. CDR1 is LNHNV and CDR2 is YYDKDF in the germline V gene (reference sequence). CDR3 DNA, as far as it was read: TGTGCCACCAGCAAGGACAGGGTCTACGAG. This translates into CATSKDRVYE. The entire CDR3 protein is CATSKDRVYEQYF. Full variable domain (outside the CDR3, taken from reference TRBV15 and TRBJ2-7): DAMVIQNPRYQVTQFGKPVTLSCSQTLNHNVMYWYQQKSSQAPKLLFHYYDKDFNNEADTPDNFQSRRPNTSFCFLDIRSPGLGDTAMYLCATSKDRVYEQYFGPGTRLTVT.

With regard to this clone: The read is 3 residues too short to cover the CDR3 end, so that end is filled in from the germline J gene. V and J are TRBV7-2 and TRBJ1-3; TRBD1 agrees at 9 bases. CDR1 and CDR2 from the germline V gene are SGHTA and FQGNSA. The CDR3 totals 14 residues. V was clipped by 5 bases and J by 5 bases; unmatched bases: 4. CDR3 DNA (partial): TGTGCCAGCAGCCGGGACAGGGATAGAAACACC. Translated, it gives CASSRDRDRNT. The entire CDR3 reads CASSRDRDRNTIYF. The variable domain in full, completed from reference TRBV7-2 and TRBJ1-3, reads GAGVSQSPSNKVTEKGKDVELRCDPISGHTALYWYRQSLGQGLEFLIYFQGNSAPDKSGLPSDRFSAERTGGSVSTLTIQRTQQEDSAVYLCASSRDRDRNTIYFGEGSWLTVV.

Concerning this clone: The CDR3 goes on 3 residues after the read ends, and that part is filled in from the germline J gene. The chain links TRBV2 to TRBJ1-2, with 7 positions matching TRBD1. Per the germline V gene, CDR1 is SNHLY and CDR2 is FYNNEI. The CDR3 extends over 13 amino acids. The CDR3 loop reads CASSERGLSEYTF. The DNA read from the CDR3 is TGTGCCAGCAGTGAGAGGGGGCTGAGCGAA.

Turning to this clone: The read stops 3 residues short of the end of the CDR3; the missing end is completed from the germline J gene. The chain links TRBV19 to TRBJ2-2, with 9 bases matching TRBD1. The CDR3 length is 13 residues. CDR1 and CDR2 (germline): LNHDA, SQIVND (reference sequence). The CDR3 bases that were read are TGTGCCAGTAAGGACAGGGGCTATTCACCG. It codes for CASKDRGYSP. The full CDR3 protein is CASKDRGYSPLFF.

Regarding this clone: The read halts 3 residues ahead of the CDR3 end, with the missing end drawn from the germline J gene. V is TRBV7-9 and J is TRBJ1-2, with D possibly TRBD1 on 6 matching bases. Per the germline V gene, CDR1 is SEHNR and CDR2 is FQNEAQ (reference sequence). The CDR3 loop spans 12 amino acids. The CDR3 bases that were read are TGTGCCAGCAGCTCCGACAGGCTTACC. As protein: CASSSDRLT. The CDR3 in full is CASSSDRLTYTF.

In regard to this clone: Read coverage stops 3 residues before the CDR3 terminus; the germline J gene supplies the remainder. The chain recombines TRBV29-1 with TRBJ2-1, with 11 bases identical to TRBD2. The CDR3 consists of 17 residues. The trim removed 7 bases at V and 0 bases at J, leaving 11 bases unmatched. From germline, CDR1 is SQVTM and CDR2 ANQGSEA. Partial CDR3 DNA: TGCAGCGCAGCTCTCAGTAGCGGGAGGGGCTCCTACAATGAG. Amino acid sequence: CSAALSSGRGSYNE. The full-length CDR3 reads as CSAALSSGRGSYNEQFF.

A remark on this clone: The CDR3 end lies 3 residues beyond the end of the read and is filled in from the germline J gene. This chain joins TRBV5-4 and TRBJ1-2; D not resolved. In germline, CDR1 is SGHNT, CDR2 YYREEE (reference sequence). The CDR3 loop spans 13 amino acids. Trimming took off 2 bases at V and 3 bases at J, with 8 bases between the two ends. CDR3 protein: CASSFSRHYGYTF. Incomplete CDR3 DNA: TGTGCCAGCAGCTTTTCCAGGCACTATGGC.

A note on this clone: The sequenced fragment ends 3 residues before the CDR3 boundary, so the rest is inferred from the germline J gene. The rearrangement uses TRBV7-9 and TRBJ1-5; TRBD1 is a possible D gene (5 bases). The CDR3 is made up of 13 amino acids. Germline CDR1 is SEHNR and CDR2 is FQNEAQ (reference sequence). CDR3: CASSSMGGDPQHF. The CDR3 DNA, read in part, is TGTGCCAGCAGTTCAATGGGGGGAGATCCC.